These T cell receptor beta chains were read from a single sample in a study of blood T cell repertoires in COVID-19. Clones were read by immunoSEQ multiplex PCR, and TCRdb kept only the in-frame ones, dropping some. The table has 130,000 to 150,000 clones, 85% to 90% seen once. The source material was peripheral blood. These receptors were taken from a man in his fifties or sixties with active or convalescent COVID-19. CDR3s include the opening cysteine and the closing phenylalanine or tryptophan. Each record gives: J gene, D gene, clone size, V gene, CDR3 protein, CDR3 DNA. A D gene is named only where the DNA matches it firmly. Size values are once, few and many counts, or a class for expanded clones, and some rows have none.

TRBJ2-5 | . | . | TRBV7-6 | CASSQQETQYF | TGTGCCAGCAGCCAGCAAGAGACCCAGTACTTC
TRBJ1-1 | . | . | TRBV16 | CASSLQGNTEAFF | TGTGCCAGCAGCCTACAGGGGAACACTGAAGCTTTCTTT
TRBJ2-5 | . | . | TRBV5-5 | CASSLDFQTQYF | TGTGCCAGCAGCTTGGACTTCCAGACCCAGTACTTC
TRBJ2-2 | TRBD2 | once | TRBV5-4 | CASSLGTSGGTGELFF | TGTGCCAGCAGCCTGGGGACTAGTGGTGGCACCGGGGAGCTGTTTTTT
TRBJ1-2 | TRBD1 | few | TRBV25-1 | CASSEPGQGGYGYTF | TGTGCCAGCAGCGAACCGGGACAGGGTGGCTATGGCTACACCTTC
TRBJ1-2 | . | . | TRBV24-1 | CATRADAGGYTF | TGTGCCACCAGAGCGGACGCGGGGGGCTACACCTTC
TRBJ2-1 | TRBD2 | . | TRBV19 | CATRRDATGTSGNNEQFF | TGTGCCACCAGGAGGGACGCGACCGGGACTAGCGGAAACAATGAGCAGTTCTTC
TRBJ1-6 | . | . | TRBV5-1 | CASSPGTVNSPLHF | TGCGCCAGCAGCCCTGGGACTGTTAATTCACCCCTCCACTTT
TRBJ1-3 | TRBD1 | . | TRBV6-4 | CASSPGQGRGNTIYF | TGTGCCAGCAGTCCCGGACAGGGGAGGGGAAACACCATATATTTT
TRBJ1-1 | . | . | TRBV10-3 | CAISEVPDTEAFF | TGTGCCATCAGTGAGGTTCCGGACACTGAAGCTTTCTTT
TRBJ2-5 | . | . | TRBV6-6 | CASSYSLVYQETQYF | TGTGCCAGCAGTTACTCTCTCGTGTACCAAGAGACCCAGTACTTC
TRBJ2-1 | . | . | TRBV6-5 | CASSSLSGGNNEQFF | TGTGCCAGCAGTTCATTATCGGGTGGAAACAATGAGCAGTTCTTC
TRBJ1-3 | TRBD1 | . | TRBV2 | CASGDRDSGNTIYF | TGTGCCAGCGGAGACAGGGACTCTGGAAACACCATATATTTT
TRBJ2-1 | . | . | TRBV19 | CASSRGQGILREQFF | TGTGCCAGTAGCCGAGGGCAGGGGATCCTCAGGGAGCAGTTCTTC
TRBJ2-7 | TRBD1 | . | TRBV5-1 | CASSPTTGGLSYEQYF | TGCGCCAGCAGCCCGACTACAGGGGGCCTGTCCTACGAGCAGTACTTC
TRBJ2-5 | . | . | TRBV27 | CASRRGQVQETQYF | TGTGCCAGCAGGAGGGGACAAGTACAAGAGACCCAGTACTTC
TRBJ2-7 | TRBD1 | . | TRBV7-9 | CASSSRDRLSYEQYF | TGTGCCAGCAGCTCACGGGACAGGTTGTCCTACGAGCAGTACTTC
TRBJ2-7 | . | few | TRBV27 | CASTPSGNSYEQYF | TGTGCCAGCACCCCCTCGGGAAACTCCTACGAGCAGTACTTC
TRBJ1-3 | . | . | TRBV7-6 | CASSYGHASSGNTIYF | TGTGCCAGCAGCTATGGACACGCTTCCTCTGGAAACACCATATATTTT
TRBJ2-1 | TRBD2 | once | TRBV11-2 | CASSLDIRGSNEQFF | TGTGCCAGCAGCTTAGATATTCGCGGGAGCAATGAGCAGTTCTTC
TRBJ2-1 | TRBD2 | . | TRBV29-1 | CSVASGSYNEQFF | TGCAGCGTTGCTAGCGGGAGTTACAATGAGCAGTTCTTC